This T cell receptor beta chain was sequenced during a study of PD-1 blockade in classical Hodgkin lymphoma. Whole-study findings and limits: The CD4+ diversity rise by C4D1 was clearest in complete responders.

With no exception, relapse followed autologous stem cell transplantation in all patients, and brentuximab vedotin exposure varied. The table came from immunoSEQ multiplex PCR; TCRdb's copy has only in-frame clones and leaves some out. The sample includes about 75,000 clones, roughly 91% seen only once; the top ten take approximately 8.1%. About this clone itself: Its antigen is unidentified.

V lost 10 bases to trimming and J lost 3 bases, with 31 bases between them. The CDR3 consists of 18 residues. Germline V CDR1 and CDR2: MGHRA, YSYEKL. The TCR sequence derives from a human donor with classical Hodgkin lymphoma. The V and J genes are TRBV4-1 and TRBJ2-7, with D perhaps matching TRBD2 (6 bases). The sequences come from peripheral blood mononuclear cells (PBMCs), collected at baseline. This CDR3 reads CATRKTPEEGAGVYEQYF. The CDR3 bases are TGCGCCACTCGAAAGACCCCCGAGGAGGGCGCGGGCGTCTACGAGCAGTACTTC.